This is a list of T cell receptor beta chains from one sample in a study of cytomegalovirus exposure and HLA in healthy donors. Profiling relied on immunoSEQ multiplex PCR, and the TCRdb table lists in-frame clones only, not all of them. The sample lists 150,000 to 200,000 clones, over 75% occurring once. Sequencing was performed on PBMCs. Receptors were obtained from a man aged 35-49 years in good health and CMV-seronegative. CDR3s include the opening cysteine and the closing phenylalanine or tryptophan. Each record gives: CDR3 length, V gene, clone size, D gene, J gene, CDR3 DNA, CDR3 protein. The D gene is left open where the match is weak. The size of a clone is reported for some rows only, either as once, few or many, or as a class for expanded clones.

15,TRBV19,.,.,TRBJ1-2,TGTGCCAGTATGGAAAGGGGAGGTTCTAACTATGGCTACACCTTC,CASMERGGSNYGYTF
14,TRBV27,.,.,TRBJ1-1,TGTGCCAGCAGTCCCCTTACGGGACAAAAAGGAGCTTTCTTT,CASSPLTGQKGAFF
16,TRBV10-3,.,.,TRBJ2-5,TGTGCCATCAGTGGGCGACCGGTACGGGACCAAGAGACCCAGTACTTC,CAISGRPVRDQETQYF
14,TRBV6-5,.,.,TRBJ1-1,TGTGCCAGCACCCAGGGTTCGTGGGACACTGAAGCTTTCTTT,CASTQGSWDTEAFF
15,TRBV2,many,TRBD1,TRBJ1-5,TGTGCCAGTTTGGAGGGGCAGGGGGCTGGACAGCCCCAGCATTTT,CASLEGQGAGQPQHF
16,TRBV11-2,.,.,TRBJ2-3,TGTGCCAGCAACACCCCCCGCGGGCAGGAGTTAGATACGCAGTATTTT,CASNTPRGQELDTQYF
13,TRBV6-5,.,TRBD1,TRBJ1-1,TGTGCCAGCACCAACGAAATTCAGGGGGCGGCTTTCTTT,CASTNEIQGAAFF
14,TRBV18,.,.,TRBJ2-7,TGTGCCAGCTCACTCCGACAGGACTCCTACGAGCAGTACTTC,CASSLRQDSYEQYF
12,TRBV29-1,.,.,TRBJ2-7,TGCAGCGTTGAAAGGGGAAAAAACGAGCAGTACTTC,CSVERGKNEQYF
16,TRBV4-1,.,TRBD1,TRBJ2-5,TGCGCCAGCAGCCAAAGGGGGCCGGTGGGCCAAGAGACCCAGTACTTC,CASSQRGPVGQETQYF
15,TRBV6-4,.,.,TRBJ2-2,TGTGCCAGCAGTGAGGGGCACCAGAACACCGGGGAGCTGTTTTTT,CASSEGHQNTGELFF
15,TRBV30,.,TRBD2,TRBJ2-2,TGTGCCTGGAAAGGACTAGCGGTCCACACCGGGGAGCTGTTTTTT,CAWKGLAVHTGELFF
16,TRBV4-3,medium-sized,TRBD2,TRBJ2-5,TGCGCCAGCAGCCAAGATCAGCTAGCGGGGGCCGGGACCCAGTACTTC,CASSQDQLAGAGTQYF
13,TRBV6-1,.,.,TRBJ2-7,TGTGCCAGCAGTCAGGGGTTGGCCTACGAGCAGTACTTC,CASSQGLAYEQYF
14,TRBV18,.,.,TRBJ1-1,TGTGCCAGCTCACCCCAGGGGTCCCACAATGGGGCTTTCTTT,CASSPQGSHNGAFF
13,TRBV6-1,.,.,TRBJ1-4,TGTGCCAGCAGTGGGAGGACTAATGAAAAACTGTTTTTT,CASSGRTNEKLFF
12,TRBV5-1,.,.,TRBJ2-1,TGCGCCAGCAGCTCGAGGAGGAATGAGCAGTTCTTC,CASSSRRNEQFF
15,TRBV7-9,.,.,TRBJ1-3,TGTGCCAGCAGCGCCGGACAGAGCTCTGGAAACACCATATATTTT,CASSAGQSSGNTIYF
15,TRBV4-3,.,.,TRBJ1-6,TGCGCCAGCAGCCAAGATCGCGGCAGTTCTTCACCCCTCCACTTT,CASSQDRGSSSPLHF
15,TRBV18,.,TRBD1,TRBJ1-2,TGTGCCAGCTCACCTTCGGGACAGGGAGGCTATGGCTACACCTTC,CASSPSGQGGYGYTF
16,TRBV4-3,.,.,TRBJ1-2,TGCGCCAGCAGCCAAGATCGTGGAGGGGTTGGCTATGGCTACACCTTC,CASSQDRGGVGYGYTF
12,TRBV30,many,.,TRBJ1-1,TGTGCCTCTCGGGACTGGAACACTGAAGCTTTCTTT,CASRDWNTEAFF
15,TRBV6-5,.,.,TRBJ2-1,TGTGCCAGCAGGTTGGGTCAGGGTCTGGACAATGAGCAGTTCTTC,CASRLGQGLDNEQFF
14,TRBV9,.,.,TRBJ2-1,TGTGCCAGCAGCGTAGGGGCCCGAAACAATGAGCAGTTCTTC,CASSVGARNNEQFF
14,TRBV18,.,.,TRBJ2-5,TGTGCCAGCTCACCACCTAGCGAGGGAGAGACCCAGTACTTC,CASSPPSEGETQYF
16,TRBV5-1,once,.,TRBJ2-3,TGCGCCAGCAGCTTGGATCCCGGACAGAGCACAGATACGCAGTATTTT,CASSLDPGQSTDTQYF
15,TRBV27,once,TRBD2,TRBJ2-1,TGTGCCAGCAGTAACCTAGCGGGGGGGCTCAATGAGCAGTTCTTC,CASSNLAGGLNEQFF
17,TRBV6-1,.,.,TRBJ1-5,TGTGCCAGCAGTGAAGGGGTTTGGAGGGTCAGCAATCAGCCCCAGCATTTT,CASSEGVWRVSNQPQHF
13,TRBV5-6,.,TRBD1,TRBJ2-7,TGTGCCAGCAGCTTCAACAGGGGGCGCGAGCAGTACTTC,CASSFNRGREQYF
14,TRBV6-5,.,TRBD1,TRBJ1-6,TGTGCCAGCAGTTTGACAGGGGTTGGGTCACCCCTCCACTTT,CASSLTGVGSPLHF
15,TRBV30,few,TRBD2,TRBJ2-2,TGTGCCTGGCGACCTGGGGGGGCGAACACCGGGGAGCTGTTTTTT,CAWRPGGANTGELFF
15,TRBV6-1,.,.,TRBJ2-2,TGTGCCAGCACCAAGGATAAGATCCAGGGCGGGGAGCTGTTTTTT,CASTKDKIQGGELFF
16,TRBV4-1,few,.,TRBJ2-3,TGCGCCAGCAGCCAAGATGGGGCCATCAGGGGAGATACGCAGTATTTT,CASSQDGAIRGDTQYF
14,TRBV6-6,.,.,TRBJ1-1,TGTGCCAGCAGTAAGGACAGCTTGAACACTGAAGCTTTCTTT,CASSKDSLNTEAFF
16,TRBV6-6,.,TRBD2,TRBJ2-3,TGTGCCAGCAGTTACCCCACTAGCGGGAACACAGATACGCAGTATTTT,CASSYPTSGNTDTQYF
14,TRBV9,.,.,TRBJ2-7,TGTGCCAGCAGCGCAGGAGGGGGCGCATACGAGCAGTACTTC,CASSAGGGAYEQYF
16,TRBV18,.,TRBD1,TRBJ2-5,TGTGCCAGCTCACCACGAAAGGGGGCGAACCAAGAGACCCAGTACTTC,CASSPRKGANQETQYF
17,TRBV10-3,.,TRBD2,TRBJ2-5,TGTGCCATCAGTGACAGAACGGGACTAGCGGCTCAAGAGACCCAGTACTTC,CAISDRTGLAAQETQYF
12,TRBV6-1,.,.,TRBJ1-5,TGTGCCAGCAATAGGGGAAATCAGCCCCAGCATTTT,CASNRGNQPQHF
12,TRBV6-1,few,.,TRBJ2-7,TGTGCCAGCAGTGGGGGGCCCTACGAGCAGTACTTC,CASSGGPYEQYF
13,TRBV27,few,.,TRBJ1-2,TGTGCCAGCAGTTGGAGTCTCAACTATGGCTACACCTTC,CASSWSLNYGYTF
13,TRBV7-9,.,.,TRBJ1-1,TGTGCCACCTACCTGGAGTTGAACACTGAAGCTTTCTTT,CATYLELNTEAFF
15,TRBV27,.,TRBD1,TRBJ1-1,TGTGCCAGCAGTTACGGGGGACAGGGGTACGGTGAAGCTTTCTTT,CASSYGGQGYGEAFF
14,TRBV19,.,TRBD1,TRBJ1-2,TGTGCCAGTAGTGGGACAGGGGTCGGGTATGGCTACACCTTC,CASSGTGVGYGYTF
13,TRBV30,.,.,TRBJ1-5,TGTGCCTGGAGTGTAGGACCGGGCGGGGCCCAGCATTTT,CAWSVGPGGAQHF
14,TRBV5-4,.,TRBD1,TRBJ1-2,TGTGCCAGCACTACGGACAGGACGTACTATGGCTACACCTTC,CASTTDRTYYGYTF
11,TRBV2,.,.,TRBJ2-5,TGTGCCAGCAGCCGCGGGCTTGAGCAGTACTTC,CASSRGLEQYF
14,TRBV27,.,TRBD1,TRBJ1-1,TGTGCCAGCAGTTTAATGGGCAGGGGGACTGAAGCTTTCTTT,CASSLMGRGTEAFF
13,TRBV6-6,few,.,TRBJ2-4,TGTGCCAGCAGTGGCCTAGCCAAAAACATTCAGTACTTC,CASSGLAKNIQYF
19,TRBV18,.,.,TRBJ2-2,TGTGCCAGCTCACCACGGGACAAACTGACGAAATCGAACACCGGGGAGCTGTTTTTT,CASSPRDKLTKSNTGELFF
14,TRBV7-2,.,.,TRBJ1-2,TGTGCCAGCAGCTCGACAGGCTCTTCGGGTCGCTACACCTTC,CASSSTGSSGRYTF
12,TRBV13,.,.,TRBJ2-7,TGTGCCAGCAGCTTAGGTGGGACATTCCAAAACTTC,CASSLGGTFQNF
15,TRBV5-4,.,TRBD1,TRBJ1-4,TGTGCCAGCAGCCCCGGGGGACAGGGGTTGGAAAAACTGTTTTTT,CASSPGGQGLEKLFF